This T cell receptor (beta chain) was captured by sequencing in a study of naive and memory T cell subsets. Overall study findings and caveats: A few larger clonotypes appeared in naive repertoires, especially CD8, possibly memory cells re-expressing CD45RA.

Both TRBC1 and TRBC2 were covered by a beta constant-region primer of two equimolar oligonucleotides. Nested alpha and beta constant-region primers with the SP2 primer drove four PCR rounds on ligated cDNA. TCRdb called the UMI-ligation and nested PCR reads again in MiXCR, with one record for every CDR3 protein. The repertoire holds 98,000 or so distinct CDR3 sequences, with roughly 15% as singletons. CDR1 and CDR2 from the germline V gene are SEHNR and FQNEAQ (reference sequence). V lost 4 bases to trimming and J lost 5 bases, with 6 bases between them. This CDR3 comprises 13 residues. Of note for this clonotype: The antigen remains unidentified.

The sequenced material came from naive CD8+ T cells from blood. The chain carries TRBV7-9 and TRBJ2-6; D is undetermined. The TCR was taken from a human donor in good health. The CDR3 is CASSSSWANVLTF. The CDR3 DNA reads TGTGCCAGCAGCTCCAGCTGGGCCAACGTCCTGACTTTC.